In its sample, the clone carrying this TCR beta chain was seen many times. Time point in this sample: before trial treatment. V lost 4 bases, J lost 3 bases, and 10 bases lay in between. The germline gives CDR1 SNHLY, CDR2 FYNNEI. The CDR3 loop spans 14 amino acids. This sample was included in a study of low-dose radiotherapy and immunotherapy resistance in tumors. As for the study in general: Radiation delivery to Cohort 1 consisted of 0.5 Gy per fraction every 2 weeks, summing to 6.5 Gy. Every two weeks, cyclophosphamide 200 mg/m2 was infused one day before radiation plus immunotherapy. Intravenous ipilimumab 1 mg/kg every six weeks was given with nivolumab 240 mg every two weeks.

TRAV- and TRBV-specific primers primed first-strand cDNA, covering alpha and beta chains. TCRs underwent 15 to 25 PCR cycles of amplification with a constant-region primer and V-primer adapter. mRNA, after isolation, was amplified by in vitro transcription. MiXCR, run by TCRdb on the reads, gives a single entry per CDR3 protein. The table lists some 82,000 distinct CDR3 sequences, approximately 20% of them singletons. The chain employs TRBV2 and TRBJ1-5; possible D gene TRBD1, 5 bases. Material: PBMCs, obtained before treatment. The receptor comes from a male donor with prostate cancer. CDR3 DNA: TGTGCCAGCAGTGTCGGGGGATTCAATCAGCCCCAGCATTTT. It is translated as CASSVGGFNQPQHF.